The T cell receptor (beta chain) under discussion was sequenced for a study of beta chain features in type 1 diabetes. Since all of the isolated RNA was reverse transcribed, expressed TCRB transcripts were what got sequenced. Libraries were prepared by immunoSEQ multiplex PCR; TCRdb keeps only in-frame clonotypes and omits some of them. The table includes 300,000 to 400,000 clones, less than 10% detected once. This clone has a handful of counts. Purity (above 95%) was reached by all sorted populations. The CDR3 is made up of 14 amino acids. Trimming cost V 3 bases and J 5 bases; bases outside gene matches: 6. CDR1 SNHLY and CDR2 FYNNEI come from the germline V gene.

The TCR was taken from a young woman in good health. Source material: central memory CD4+ T cells from blood. This rearrangement joins TRBV2 to TRBJ2-5, with TRBD2 matching over 7 bases. CDR3 sequence reads: CASSEAGRGETQYF. The CDR3 region has the DNA TGTGCCAGCAGTGAGGCAGGGCGGGGGGAGACCCAGTACTTC.